The sample holds many counts of the clone carrying this T cell receptor beta chain. Its cognate antigen is unknown. TCRdb re-derived calls from the 5' RACE reads in MiXCR, one entry per CDR3 protein. The top ten hold 0.8% to 1% of the sample, which has some 660,000 distinct CDR3 sequences, under 9% seen once. This sample was taken from a study of identical twins. Study-wide findings and caveats: Instead of following the same donors, the conclusions were based on cross-sectional statistical analysis.

The data were also submitted as part of a second study, on yellow fever vaccine responses in identical twins.

The source material was PBMCs. This clonotype was sampled from a woman under 30 in good health.

The DNA of the CDR3 is TGTGCCAGCAGTTTCCCCGAAGCTTTCTTT. This translates into CASSFPEAFF. The rearrangement joins TRBV12-3 or TRBV12-4 to TRBJ1-1; no reliable D call. Trimming removed 3 bases from V and 8 bases from J, with 4 bases in between. CDR3 size: 10 residues.